This passage covers 20 T cell receptor beta chains from one sample sequenced in a study of cytomegalovirus exposure and HLA in healthy donors. Primers included in the PCR were 60 Vbeta and 13 Jbeta primers. Method: immunoSEQ multiplex PCR; TCRdb's copy keeps in-frame clones and lacks some. The sample yields about 95,000 clones, 65% to 90% seen once. The sample taken for sequencing was PBMCs. The receptors originated from a man aged 25-45 years in good health and CMV-seropositive.

The J gene is TRBJ1-4, the V gene TRBV28; D gene ambiguous. Germline CDR1 MDHEN, CDR2 SYDVKM. V gave up 10 bases and J gave up 0 bases, with 9 bases separating them. The CDR3 covers 13 residues. The CDR3 DNA reads TGTGCCACAGTACCTGCAACTAATGAAAAACTGTTTTTT. It specifies CATVPATNEKLFF.

V and J are TRBV11-2 and TRBJ2-1, with D tentatively TRBD2 (5 bases). Germline CDR1 reads SGHAT; CDR2 reads FQNNGV. Trimming shortened V by 7 bases and J by 9 bases, and 13 bases separated the two germline ends. This CDR3 contains 12 residues. The CDR3 reads CASTRLTGEQFF. In DNA, the CDR3 is TGTGCCAGCACCCGACTAACTGGTGAGCAGTTCTTC.

The gene calls are TRBV27 and TRBJ2-5, with unresolved D. V lost 0 bases, J lost 0 bases, and 8 bases lay in between. Germline lookup yields CDR1 MNHEY and CDR2 SMNVEV (reference sequence). The CDR3 is 15 amino acids. CDR3 in DNA: TGTGCCAGCAGTTTATCACTACTGTACCAAGAGACCCAGTACTTC. Translating gives CASSLSLLYQETQYF.

The CDR3 reads CASLSEDTEAFF. Written as DNA, the CDR3 is TGTGCCAGCCTTTCGGAGGACACTGAAGCTTTCTTT. V is TRBV7-9 and J is TRBJ1-1; D not resolved. The CDR3 length is 12 residues. The V end lost 8 bases, the J end lost 3 bases, and 10 bases lay between the germline ends. Germline lookup yields CDR1 SEHNR and CDR2 FQNEAQ (reference sequence).

The V call is TRBV7-2, the J call TRBJ2-7; 11 bases align to TRBD2. Germline V gene lookup returns CDR1 SGHTA and CDR2 FQGNSA. This CDR3 is built from 18 residues. V lost 0 bases to trimming and J lost 4 bases; unmatched junction nucleotides: 11. CDR3 region: CASSLALSKTSGTYEQYF. The CDR3 DNA follows: TGTGCCAGCAGCTTAGCTCTCTCTAAGACTAGCGGGACTTACGAGCAGTACTTC.

Here the CDR3 reads CASSQFRELFF. In nucleotides, the CDR3 is TGTGCCAGTAGCCAGTTCCGGGAGCTGTTTTTT. The chain is built from TRBV19 and TRBJ2-2; D remains unclear. Trimming shortened V by 6 bases and J by 9 bases, and 8 bases separated the two germline ends. The CDR3 is 11 amino acids. Per germline, CDR1 LNHDA and CDR2 SQIVND (reference sequence).

This chain connects TRBV5-1 to TRBJ2-1; 7 bases match TRBD2. The CDR3 runs to 15 residues. Germline V CDR1 and CDR2: SGHRS, YFSETQ. V shed 4 bases, J shed 0 bases, and the junction held 4 bases outside the gene matches. The CDR3 DNA is TGCGCCAGCAGCGTCAGCGGGATCTCCTACAATGAGCAGTTCTTC. Its protein is CASSVSGISYNEQFF.

The chain has TRBV5-1 and TRBJ2-1; D ambiguous. The V gene's germline CDR1 is SGHRS and CDR2 YFSETQ. The CDR3 runs to 13 residues. The V end lost 4 bases, the J end lost 8 bases, and 13 bases lay between the germline ends. CDR3 protein: CASSPETNYEQFF. The CDR3 region has the DNA TGCGCCAGCAGCCCCGAGACAAACTATGAGCAGTTCTTC.

V is TRBV9 and J is TRBJ2-5; possible D gene TRBD2, 8 bases. Germline values: CDR1 SGDLS, CDR2 YYNGEE. Trimming took 4 bases from V and 5 from J, leaving 18 bases between them. This CDR3 spans 15 amino acids. Here the CDR3 DNA reads TGTGCCAGCAGCACTCGACAGGGCGGGGGGGAGACCCAGTACTTC. Translated, it gives CASSTRQGGGETQYF.

This clone was observed a handful of times. The rearrangement links TRBV29-1 to TRBJ1-1; D is uncertain. V dropped 3 bases and J dropped 7 bases, with 12 bases sitting between them. The CDR3 runs to 12 residues. In germline, CDR1 is SQVTM, CDR2 ANQGSEA. CDR3 amino acids: CSVEWEGGEAFF. CDR3 DNA sequence: TGCAGCGTTGAGTGGGAGGGAGGTGAAGCTTTCTTT.

This chain links TRBV2 with TRBJ2-5, with D maybe TRBD2 (5 bases). Trimming took off 7 bases at V and 5 bases at J, with 17 bases between the two ends. CDR3 length: 14 residues. Germline values: CDR1 SNHLY, CDR2 FYNNEI. The CDR3 reads CASTRQAGLETQYF. Here the CDR3 DNA reads TGTGCCAGCACCCGGCAGGCGGGTCTGGAGACCCAGTACTTC.

The chain couples TRBV10-1 to TRBJ2-2; 8 bases map to TRBD2. Losses at the gene ends were 6 bases for V and 4 bases for J; bases not matched to a gene: 4. The CDR3 covers 14 residues. Germline lookup yields CDR1 WNHNN and CDR2 SYGVQD (reference sequence). DNA of the CDR3: TGCGCCAGCAGCCGGGAGGGAGGCACCGGGGAGCTGTTTTTT. Protein sequence: CASSREGGTGELFF.

CDR3 nucleotide sequence: TGCGCCAGCTCTCAAGCGGTCCCCTACGAGCAGTACTTC. Its protein is CASSQAVPYEQYF. V and J are TRBV4-1 and TRBJ2-7, with D possibly being TRBD2 (5 bases). Germline values: CDR1 MGHRA, CDR2 YSYEKL. Trimming took 8 bases from V and 2 from J, leaving 13 bases between them. This CDR3 has 13 residues.

This clone was seen a few times. The J gene is TRBJ2-1, the V gene TRBV7-8; TRBD2 matches 8 bases. CDR1 and CDR2 from the germline V gene are SGHVS and FQNEAQ. The V and J ends lost 7 bases and 5 bases, in that order; junction bases with no gene match: 10. This CDR3 comprises 15 residues. Written as DNA, the CDR3 is TGTGCCAGCAACATACGGGAGGGCCGGGACAATGAGCAGTTCTTC. It translates to CASNIREGRDNEQFF.

The chain links TRBV7-2 to TRBJ2-1; 11 bases are shared with TRBD2. CDR3 length equals 16 residues. From germline, CDR1 is SGHTA and CDR2 FQGNSA. Trimming removed 1 base from V and 8 bases from J; junction bases left unmatched: 7. DNA of the CDR3: TGTGCCAGCAGCTTAGTAGCGGGAGGGCCTACGGATGAGCAGTTCTTC. Encoded protein: CASSLVAGGPTDEQFF.

J is TRBJ2-7 and V is TRBV2; 8 nucleotides match TRBD1. CDR1 and CDR2 from the germline V gene are SNHLY and FYNNEI. The V gene end was trimmed by 8 bases and the J gene end by 4 bases; junction bases not matched to a gene: 10. The CDR3 extends over 14 amino acids. The CDR3 spells CASARDRTSYEQYF. The CDR3 coding sequence is TGTGCCAGCGCACGGGACAGGACGTCTTACGAGCAGTACTTC.

This rearrangement joins TRBV7-2 to TRBJ1-2; 8 nucleotides agree with TRBD1. Germline CDR1 and CDR2: SGHTA and FQGNSA. With 5 bases clipped from V and 3 bases from J, the junction kept 8 bases outside the gene matches. The CDR3 consists of 15 residues. The DNA for the CDR3 is TGTGCCAGCAGCCTCCGGGACAGGTGGGACTATGGCTACACCTTC. Translating it yields CASSLRDRWDYGYTF.

The CDR3: CASSESSFSTDTQYF. The DNA for the CDR3 is TGCGCCAGCAGTGAAAGCTCCTTCAGCACAGATACGCAGTATTTT. The genes are TRBV10-1 and TRBJ2-3; D ambiguous. Trimming stripped 3 bases from V and 0 bases from J, with 10 bases between. Germline V gives CDR1 WNHNN, CDR2 SYGVQD (reference sequence). The CDR3 totals 15 residues.

As DNA, the CDR3 is TGCGCCAGCAGCTTGCCTAGCGGCGAGCAGTACTTC. Amino acids: CASSLPSGEQYF. This sequence joins TRBV5-1 and TRBJ2-7; 7 bases are shared with TRBD2. Germline V lookup: CDR1 SGHRS, CDR2 YFSETQ. The CDR3 is 12 residues long. Unmatched junction bases numbered 1, after V lost 1 base and J lost 6 bases.

This clone is a singleton in its sample. The V gene is TRBV7-2, the J gene TRBJ2-3; 8 nucleotides line up with TRBD2. Germline V lookup: CDR1 SGHTA, CDR2 FQGNSA. The CDR3 runs to 15 residues. V was clipped by 3 bases and J by 2 bases; unmatched bases: 4. This chain's CDR3 is CASSLTSASTDTQYF. The CDR3 nucleotides are TGTGCCAGCAGCTTGACTAGCGCGTCCACAGATACGCAGTATTTT.